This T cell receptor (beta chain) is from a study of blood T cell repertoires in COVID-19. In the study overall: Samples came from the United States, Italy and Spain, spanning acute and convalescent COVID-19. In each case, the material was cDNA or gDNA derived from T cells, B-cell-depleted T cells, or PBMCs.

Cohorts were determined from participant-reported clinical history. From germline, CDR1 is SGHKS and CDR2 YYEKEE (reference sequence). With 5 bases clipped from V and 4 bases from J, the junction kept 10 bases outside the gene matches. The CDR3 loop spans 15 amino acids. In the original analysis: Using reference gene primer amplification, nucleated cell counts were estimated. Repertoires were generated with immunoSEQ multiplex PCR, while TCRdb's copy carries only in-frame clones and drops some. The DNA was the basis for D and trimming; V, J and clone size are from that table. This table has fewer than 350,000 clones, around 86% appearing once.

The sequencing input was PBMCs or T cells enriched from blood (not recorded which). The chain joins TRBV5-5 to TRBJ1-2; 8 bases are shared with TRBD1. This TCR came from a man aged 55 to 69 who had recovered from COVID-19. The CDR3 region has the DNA TGTGCCAGCAGTTTTAAGACAGGGGAAGCCTATGGCTACACCTTC. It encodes CASSFKTGEAYGYTF. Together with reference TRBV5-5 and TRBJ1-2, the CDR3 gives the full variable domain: DAGVTQSPTHLIKTRGQQVTLRCSPISGHKSVSWYQQVLGQGPQFIFQYYEKEERGRGNFPDRFSARQFPNYSSELNVNALLLGDSALYLCASSFKTGEAYGYTFGSGTRLTVV.